This T cell receptor beta chain was recorded in a study of T cells in Graves' hyperthyroidism and ophthalmopathy (dated by TCRdb to the late 2010s). Context from the whole study: Peripheral blood was collected at initial diagnosis, before any treatment. To identify TCR V-J signatures that set the groups apart, the researchers used a discovery cohort of 100 patients, made up of 43 with Graves' ophthalmopathy and approximately 57 with stable Graves' hyperthyroidism. Prospective prediction of ophthalmopathy was tested in an independent validation cohort consisting of 18 hyperthyroidism patients and 17 patients who later progressed to ophthalmopathy. The 100 or so discovery patients were randomly divided into training and test sets at a 7:3 ratio. In addition, the study compared T-cell repertoires in thyroid tissue and in blood from roughly 6 Graves' hyperthyroidism patients. Once sampling was done, hyperthyroidism patients were given methimazole at a starting dose of 30 mg daily, whereas ophthalmopathy patients were given high-dose intravenous methylprednisolone. According to the paper, TCR Vbeta CDR3 sequencing was carried out on 120 to 150 peripheral blood samples, which came from over 40 ophthalmopathy, under 85 hyperthyroidism and roughly 17 progressor patients.

This clonotype was counted a few times. Its antigen is still unknown. No much larger clonotype is one base removed from it; base qualities were not supplied. Ophthalmopathy patients had moderately to severely active disease, with a Clinical Activity Score of 3 or more, a NOSPECS grade of 4 or more, and a disease duration of less than 3 months. Any patient with an uncontrolled infection, another autoimmune disease, pregnancy or lactation was excluded. Diagnoses were based on clinical symptoms, serum thyroxine and TRAb, thyroid ultrasound and orbital computed tomography. PBMCs were isolated from approximately 10 ml of fresh peripheral blood by Ficoll-Paque density gradient centrifugation. Total RNA was extracted with Trizol reagent, and quality was checked on an Agilent 2100 Bioanalyzer. The CDR3 spans 13 residues, from the cysteine through the phenylalanine. The only DNA kept is the CDR3, 39 bases in frame from the first base. The germline V gene yields MDHEN for CDR1 and SYDVKM for CDR2. Trimming at the junction amounts to 2 bases on V and 6 bases on J, and the germline ends lie 10 bases apart.

Amplification of TCR beta CDR3 regions was carried out from RNA transcripts. The TCR CDR3 was subjected to a first round of RT-PCR using the HTBI primer set and the Qiagen OneStep RT-PCR kit. Libraries were constructed in a second round of multiplex PCR, after which size selection and purification were performed. Paired-end sequencing of the libraries was performed with 100 bp reads on an Illumina HiSeq2000. From the authors' description of their analysis: SOAPnuke was used to process the raw data, with reads discarded if the reads contained adapters or uncalled bases, had a mean Phred below 15, or lacked an exact constant-primer or identifier match. COPE v1.2.5 was used to merge the high-quality paired reads, and each unique nucleotide sequence was defined as a clonotype. MiTCR v1.1 was used to align the clonotypes against IMGT TRBV, TRBD and TRBJ reference segments. Only V-J combinations with frequency above 0.0001, covering 98% to 99.2% of repertoires, were analysed. The TCS score was defined as the ratio of F50 (clonal expansion) to E x V (chaos), calculated using BLOSUM62-based TCRdist between CDR3 peptides within each V-J. Welch's t-statistics and random forest reduced 514 V-J features to 13, which were used in a naive Bayes classifier (R e1071). TCRdb reprocessed the public reads (quality trimming at Q25 with fastp, clone calling with MiXCR) and kept in-frame beta chains. Each entry merges the rows of one CDR3 protein and shows their most common DNA and genes. The V and J calls, along with clone size, are taken from TCRdb and not from the paper's own processing. The sample table records hundreds of thousands of distinct CDR3 sequences; roughly 19% of these occur just once. The ten largest clones add up to less than 45% of the sample.

Paper-wide results and their limitations: A model built on a 13 V-J signature distinguished ophthalmopathy from stable hyperthyroidism, reaching 85% to 90% sensitivity and about 81% specificity in cross-validation and 80%/75% in testing. Most expanded thyroid clonotypes (frequency above 0.001) were also detected in blood, suggesting blood repertoires may reflect thyroid immune responses. During validation, the model predicted progression to ophthalmopathy a median of approximately 6 months ahead of onset, with 70.59% sensitivity and about 75% specificity. No statistical method was used to set the sample size in advance, and investigators knew the group allocation.

The TCR sequence derives from a man in his forties or fifties with Graves' ophthalmopathy. Rearrangement joined TRBV28 to TRBJ2-5; D gene: possibly TRBD2, on 6 matching bases. The sequenced sample consisted of blood. The DNA sequence follows: TGTGCCAGCAGTTTAATCGGGGGACAGACCCAGTACTTC. Its protein product is CASSLIGGQTQYF.